Listed here are 2 T cell receptor beta chains from one sample, sequenced in a study of cytomegalovirus exposure and HLA in healthy donors. Amplification used 60 Vbeta primers and 13 Jbeta primers. Repertoires were generated with immunoSEQ multiplex PCR, while TCRdb's copy carries only in-frame clones and drops some. Found here are more than 200,000 clones, about three quarters of them singletons; the top ten hold around 1.8%. Sequences were obtained from PBMCs. The receptors stem from a man in his late teens or twenties in good health and CMV-seronegative.

The gene calls are TRBV29-1 and TRBJ2-2; weak D call: TRBD1 (6 bases). The germline V gene has CDR1 SQVTM and CDR2 ANQGSEA. The V gene lost 6 bases and the J gene lost 4 bases, with 18 bases spanning the gap. The CDR3 runs to 15 residues. CDR3 amino acids: CSVPGGDTSTGELFF. The CDR3 DNA is TGCAGCGTCCCCGGTGGGGACACCTCCACCGGGGAGCTGTTTTTT.

The rearrangement links TRBV20-1 to TRBJ1-1; D remains unclear. The CDR3 length is 11 residues. Germline V gives CDR1 DFQATT, CDR2 SNEGSKA (reference sequence). Trimming removed 1 base at V and 6 bases at J, with 6 bases between. CDR3 protein: CSARASAEAFF. The CDR3 bases are TGCAGTGCTAGAGCCTCGGCTGAAGCTTTCTTT.